A single sample gave rise to the 28 T cell receptor beta chains below, sequenced in a study of blood T cell repertoires in COVID-19. The table came from immunoSEQ multiplex PCR; TCRdb's copy has only in-frame clones and leaves some out. The table has about 59,000 clones, approximately 82% seen once. Sequenced: peripheral blood. These receptors all come from a woman of 80 years or more with acute or convalescent COVID-19.

The J gene is TRBJ2-5, the V gene TRBV18; 9 bases match TRBD1. This CDR3 has 14 amino acids. The J segment lost 2 bases and the V segment lost 5 bases, leaving 3 bases of the junction unmatched. The germline V gene encodes CDR1 KGHSH and CDR2 LQKENI. CDR3 sequence (DNA): TGTGCCAGCTCAACCGGGACAGGGCAAGAGACCCAGTACTTC. Translating it yields CASSTGTGQETQYF. Looking up the rest from reference TRBV18 and TRBJ2-5 gives the full variable domain: NAGVMQNPRHLVRRRGQEARLRCSPMKGHSHVYWYRQLPEEGLKFMVYLQKENIIDESGMPKERFSAEFPKEGPSILRIQQVVRGDSAAYFCASSTGTGQETQYFGPGTRLLVL.

The chain recombines TRBV29-1 with TRBJ1-6; 9 nucleotides align to TRBD1. V lost 5 bases to trimming and J lost 6 bases; unmatched junction nucleotides: 2. This CDR3 is built from 13 residues. In germline, CDR1 is SQVTM, CDR2 ANQGSEA. DNA for the CDR3: TGCAGCGTTTCGACAGGGGGTAATTCACCCCTCCACTTT. Translation gives CSVSTGGNSPLHF. Variable domain in full (rest from reference TRBV29-1 and TRBJ1-6): SAVISQKPSRDICQRGTSLTIQCQVDSQVTMMFWYRQQPGQSLTLIATANQGSEATYESGFVIDKFPISRPNLTFSTLTVSNMSPEDSSIYLCSVSTGGNSPLHFGNGTRLTVT.

The rearrangement uses TRBV6-5 and TRBJ2-2; 9 bases match TRBD2. The germline V gene encodes CDR1 MNHEY and CDR2 SVGAGI. This CDR3 is built from 15 residues. After removal of 6 bases from V and 1 base from J, the junction contained 3 bases not matched to a gene. The CDR3 region has the DNA TGTGCCAGCAGATTTAGCGGGGGGAACACCGGGGAGCTGTTTTTT. Translation: CASRFSGGNTGELFF.

The V call is TRBV9, the J call TRBJ1-3; a possible D gene is TRBD1 (5 bases). Germline CDR1 SGDLS, CDR2 YYNGEE. V lost 0 bases and J 3 bases, leaving 16 bases between the germline ends. The CDR3 totals 17 residues. The CDR3 loop is CASSVDPRGASGNTIYF. The CDR3 coding sequence is TGTGCCAGCAGCGTAGACCCTCGCGGGGCGAGTGGAAACACCATATATTTT.

The chain couples TRBV5-1 to TRBJ2-7, with 8 bases lining up with TRBD2. This CDR3 has 13 residues. Per germline, CDR1 SGHRS and CDR2 YFSETQ. Unmatched junction bases numbered 3, after V lost 5 bases and J lost 2 bases. CDR3 amino acids: CASRRAGAYEQYF. DNA for the CDR3: TGCGCCAGCAGACGAGCGGGGGCCTACGAGCAGTACTTC.

The V and J genes are TRBV15 and TRBJ2-7; tentatively, D is TRBD1 (5 bases). In germline, CDR1 is LNHNV, CDR2 YYDKDF (reference sequence). The CDR3 has 16 residues. V was cut by 0 bases and J by 5 bases, with 17 bases left in between. The CDR3, as DNA: TGTGCCACCAGCAGAGATCTTGTCCAGGGTGGCGACGAGCAGTACTTC. Translating gives CATSRDLVQGGDEQYF.

V gene TRBV11-2 combines with J gene TRBJ1-2, with 12 bases identical to TRBD1. The CDR3 runs 16 residues. V was clipped by 5 bases and J by 8 bases; unmatched bases: 12. CDR1 and CDR2 from the germline V gene are SGHAT and FQNNGV. This chain's CDR3 is CASSPAGTGGRRGYTF. For the CDR3, the DNA is TGTGCCAGCAGCCCAGCGGGGACAGGGGGCCGGCGAGGCTACACCTTC.

This clone was found once. The rearrangement uses TRBV6-2 or TRBV6-3 and TRBJ1-5, with no clear D. Trimming removed 0 bases at V and 3 bases at J, with 12 bases between. Germline V gene lookup returns CDR1 MNHEY and CDR2 SVGEGT. This CDR3 has 16 amino acids. The CDR3 protein is CASSYSRAGPNQPQHF. The CDR3 DNA sequence: TGTGCCAGCAGTTACTCGAGGGCAGGACCCAATCAGCCCCAGCATTTT.

The chain is built from TRBV27 and TRBJ1-6; D not resolved. CDR1 MNHEY and CDR2 SMNVEV come from the germline V gene (reference sequence). Trimming removed 5 bases at V and 6 bases at J, with 11 bases between. CDR3 size: 14 residues. The CDR3 sequence is CASSPDGINSPLHF. For the CDR3, the DNA is TGTGCCAGCAGTCCGGACGGGATTAATTCACCCCTCCACTTT.

The chain employs TRBV24-1 and TRBJ2-7; 8 bases agree with TRBD2. Trimming took 10 bases from V and 2 from J; bases not matched to a gene: 18. This CDR3 is built from 17 residues. In germline, CDR1 is KGHDR, CDR2 SFDVKD. The CDR3 here is CATSVGGSGTTTYEQYF. CDR3 nucleotides: TGTGCCACTTCGGTTGGAGGTAGCGGGACCACAACCTACGAGCAGTACTTC.

The chain is built from TRBV11-2 and TRBJ1-2; a weak D match, TRBD1 (5 bases). Trimming removed 3 bases from V and 8 bases from J, with 10 bases in between. Germline loops: CDR1 SGHAT, CDR2 FQNNGV. The CDR3 is 12 amino acids. The CDR3 coding sequence is TGTGCCAGCAGCTTTGGGGGAGGAGGCTACACCTTC. Its protein product is CASSFGGGGYTF. Full variable domain (remainder filled in from reference TRBV11-2 and TRBJ1-2): EAGVAQSPRYKIIEKRQSVAFWCNPISGHATLYWYQQILGQGPKLLIQFQNNGVVDDSQLPKDRFSAERLKGVDSTLKIQPAKLEDSAVYLCASSFGGGGYTFGSGTRLTVV.

This clone was recorded only once. This chain uses TRBV28 with TRBJ1-5; weak D call: TRBD1 (5 bases). V lost 8 bases to trimming and J lost 3 bases, with 14 bases between them. The CDR3 runs to 14 residues. Per the germline V gene, CDR1 is MDHEN and CDR2 is SYDVKM. CDR3 region: CASFPGSANQPQHF. In nucleotides, the CDR3 is TGTGCCAGCTTTCCAGGGTCGGCCAATCAGCCCCAGCATTTT. The full variable domain, in which reference TRBV28 and TRBJ1-5 provide the parts outside the CDR3, is DVKVTQSSRYLVKRTGEKVFLECVQDMDHENMFWYRQDPGLGLRLIYFSYDVKMKEKGDIPEGYSVSREKKERFSLILESASTNQTSMYLCASFPGSANQPQHFGDGTRLSIL.

For the CDR3, the DNA is TGTGCCAGCAGCTTGACAGACCACAATGAGCAGTTCTTC. Residues: CASSLTDHNEQFF. The chain employs TRBV5-4 and TRBJ2-1; D gene uncertain. Looked up from germline, CDR1 is SGHNT and CDR2 is YYREEE (reference sequence). The length of the CDR3 is 13 residues. V lost 1 base and J 5 bases, leaving 7 bases between the germline ends.

The rearrangement joins TRBV7-9 to TRBJ2-1; 8 nucleotides line up with TRBD2. The CDR3 is 15 amino acids. Germline lookup yields CDR1 SEHNR and CDR2 FQNEAQ (reference sequence). The V gene end was trimmed by 5 bases and the J gene end by 10 bases; junction bases not matched to a gene: 13. This CDR3 reads CASSTSGRFNVEQFF. Written as DNA, the CDR3 is TGTGCCAGCAGCACTAGCGGCCGCTTTAATGTAGAGCAGTTCTTC.

The chain recombines TRBV4-1 with TRBJ1-6; TRBD1 matches at 8 bases. Germline lookup yields CDR1 MGHRA and CDR2 YSYEKL. J lost 8 bases, V lost 3 bases, and 9 bases had no gene match. The CDR3 has 16 amino acids. The CDR3 sequence is CASSQAGQGKDSPLHF. CDR3 DNA sequence: TGCGCCAGCAGCCAGGCCGGACAGGGCAAGGATTCACCCCTCCACTTT.

V gene TRBV5-4 combines with J gene TRBJ2-3, with D possibly matching TRBD2 (5 bases). The CDR3 covers 15 residues. V lost 0 bases to trimming and J lost 8 bases, with 16 bases between them. Germline assignment: CDR1 SGHNT and CDR2 YYREEE (reference sequence). This CDR3 is CASSLDPDSKGTQYF. The CDR3 DNA sequence: TGTGCCAGCAGCTTGGATCCGGACTCAAAGGGTACGCAGTATTTT.

The J gene is TRBJ2-2, the V gene TRBV7-3; 11 positions agree with TRBD2. The CDR3 spans 18 residues. The junction had 10 bases not matched to a gene; V was cut back by 2 bases and J by 5 bases. Germline V CDR1 and CDR2: SGHTA, FQGTGA. CDR3 sequence (DNA): TGTGCCAGCAGCTTACCGGGACTAGCGGCAACGGGAACCGGGGAGCTGTTTTTT. Translated: CASSLPGLAATGTGELFF. Supplemented by reference TRBV7-3 and TRBJ2-2, the full variable domain reads GAGVSQTPSNKVTEKGKYVELRCDPISGHTALYWYRQSLGQGPEFLIYFQGTGAADDSGLPNDRFFAVRPEGSVSTLKIQRTERGDSAVYLCASSLPGLAATGTGELFFGEGSRLTVL.

The CDR3 loop is CASSVEATGVVGELFF. CDR3 in DNA: TGTGCCAGCAGCGTAGAAGCGACGGGGGTAGTTGGGGAGCTGTTTTTT. The chain has TRBV9 and TRBJ2-2; TRBD2 might be the D (6 bases). Looked up from germline, CDR1 is SGDLS and CDR2 is YYNGEE. V was trimmed by 0 bases and J by 8 bases, leaving 17 bases between them. CDR3 length: 16 residues.

The rearrangement links TRBV27 to TRBJ1-3; 7 nucleotides align to TRBD1. J was trimmed by 5 bases and V by 5 bases; bases with no gene match: 12. The CDR3 has 16 amino acids. CDR1 and CDR2 from the germline V gene are MNHEY and SMNVEV (reference sequence). The CDR3 sequence is CASSPTYGQERNTIYF. CDR3 in DNA: TGTGCCAGCAGTCCTACTTATGGACAGGAGAGAAACACCATATATTTT.

V is TRBV7-3 and J is TRBJ1-2; 7 positions match TRBD1. CDR3 length equals 13 residues. Trimming cost V 5 bases and J 6 bases; bases outside gene matches: 6. The germline CDR1 and CDR2 sequences are SGHTA and FQGTGA. CDR3 in DNA: TGTGCCAGCAGCCAAACCGACAGGGATGGCTACACCTTC. This gives the protein CASSQTDRDGYTF.

J is TRBJ1-2 and V is TRBV5-6; unclear D gene. Trimming stripped 2 bases from V and 3 bases from J, with 14 bases between. Germline CDR1 is SGHDT and CDR2 is YYEEEE. This CDR3 is 15 amino acids long. The CDR3: CASSLGGQDYYGYTF. CDR3 coding DNA: TGTGCCAGCAGCTTAGGCGGGCAAGATTACTATGGCTACACCTTC.

The V and J genes are TRBV6-5 and TRBJ1-1, with D tentatively TRBD1 (5 bases). Trimming removed 0 bases at V and 7 bases at J, with 15 bases between. The length of the CDR3 is 15 residues. Germline V gene sequence: CDR1 MNHEY, CDR2 SVGAGI. CDR3 loop: CASSYSVGVQGEAFF. In DNA form, the CDR3 reads TGTGCCAGCAGTTACTCGGTAGGGGTTCAAGGTGAAGCTTTCTTT.

This chain uses TRBV19 with TRBJ1-2; D may be TRBD1 (5 bases). V lost 3 bases, J lost 2 bases, and 13 bases lay in between. Germline loops: CDR1 LNHDA, CDR2 SQIVND (reference sequence). This CDR3 comprises 15 residues. This CDR3 reads CASSIKSSGNYGYTF. For the CDR3, the DNA is TGTGCCAGTAGTATCAAGAGTTCAGGGAACTATGGCTACACCTTC.

This chain connects TRBV19 to TRBJ2-1, with 11 bases fitting TRBD2. V lost 8 bases and J lost 4; bases outside the gene matches: 10. The CDR3 has 16 residues. CDR1 is LNHDA and CDR2 is SQIVND in the germline V gene (reference sequence). The CDR3 nucleotides are TGTGCCAGTTCGGGGGGACTAGCGGTACCGTACAATGAGCAGTTCTTC. This encodes CASSGGLAVPYNEQFF.

This clone occurred once. The rearrangement links TRBV27 to TRBJ1-5; 7 nucleotides agree with TRBD1. The V segment lost 6 bases and the J segment 3 bases; nucleotides outside the gene matches: 14. The CDR3 consists of 17 residues. Germline V lookup: CDR1 MNHEY, CDR2 SMNVEV (reference sequence). The DNA for the CDR3 is TGTGCCAGCAGCTCCCCCGCGCGACAGGGACACAATCAGCCCCAGCATTTT. It specifies CASSSPARQGHNQPQHF.

This clone was seen once. CDR3 coding DNA: TGTGCCACCAGCAGAGAAGCAGCGGGAGGATACAATGAGCAGTTCTTC. Translation gives CATSREAAGGYNEQFF. The chain uses TRBV15 and TRBJ2-1; 9 bases are shared with TRBD2. Unmatched junction bases numbered 4, after V lost 0 bases and J lost 4 bases. The germline V gene has CDR1 LNHNV and CDR2 YYDKDF (reference sequence). CDR3 length: 16 residues.

This chain uses TRBV6-2 or TRBV6-3 with TRBJ1-2; 8 bases are shared with TRBD1. There are 13 residues in the CDR3. V was clipped by 5 bases and J by 8 bases; unmatched bases: 7. Germline V CDR1 and CDR2: MNHEY, SVGEGT. The CDR3 sequence is CASSRDRRYGYTF. The CDR3 coding sequence is TGTGCCAGCAGTCGGGACAGGCGATACGGCTACACCTTC.

The chain is built from TRBV5-1 and TRBJ2-7, with 13 bases fitting TRBD2. Germline CDR1 SGHRS, CDR2 YFSETQ. V dropped 4 bases and J dropped 3; count of bases not matched to a gene: 4. The length of the CDR3 is 15 residues. The CDR3: CASSPRTSGGYEQYF. The CDR3 DNA sequence: TGCGCCAGCAGCCCCCGGACTAGCGGGGGCTACGAGCAGTACTTC.